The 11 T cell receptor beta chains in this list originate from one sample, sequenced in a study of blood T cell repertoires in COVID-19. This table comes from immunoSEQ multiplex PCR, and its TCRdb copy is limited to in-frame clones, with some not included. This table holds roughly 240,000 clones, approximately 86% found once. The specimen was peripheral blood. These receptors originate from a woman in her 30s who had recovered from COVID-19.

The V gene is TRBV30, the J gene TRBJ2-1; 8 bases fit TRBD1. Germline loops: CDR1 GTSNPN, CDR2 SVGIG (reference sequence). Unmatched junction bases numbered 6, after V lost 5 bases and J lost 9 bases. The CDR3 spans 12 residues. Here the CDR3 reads CAWDTGTGEQFF. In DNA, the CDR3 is TGTGCCTGGGACACCGGGACAGGTGAGCAGTTCTTC. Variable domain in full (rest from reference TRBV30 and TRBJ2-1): SQTIHQWPATLVQPVGSPLSLECTVEGTSNPNLYWYRQAAGRGLQLLFYSVGIGQISSEVPQNLSASRPQDRQFILSSKKLLLSDSGFYLCAWDTGTGEQFFGPGTRLTVL.

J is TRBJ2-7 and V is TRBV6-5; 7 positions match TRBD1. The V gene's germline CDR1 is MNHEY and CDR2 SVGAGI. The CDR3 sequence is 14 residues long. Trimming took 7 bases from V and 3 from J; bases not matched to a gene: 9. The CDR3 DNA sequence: TGTGCCAGCACCCGAGACGGGACAGTCTACGAGCAGTACTTC. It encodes CASTRDGTVYEQYF.

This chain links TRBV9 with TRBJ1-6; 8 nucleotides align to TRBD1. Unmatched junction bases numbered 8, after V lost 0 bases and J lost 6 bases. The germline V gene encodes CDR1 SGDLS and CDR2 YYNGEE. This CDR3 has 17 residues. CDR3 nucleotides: TGTGCCAGCAGCGTAGGTCTAGGCGGACAGGGTAATTCACCCCTCCACTTT. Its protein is CASSVGLGGQGNSPLHF.

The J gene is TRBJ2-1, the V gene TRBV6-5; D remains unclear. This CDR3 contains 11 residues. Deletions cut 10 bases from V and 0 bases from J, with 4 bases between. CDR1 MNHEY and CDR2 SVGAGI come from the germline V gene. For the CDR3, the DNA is TGTGCCACCTACTCCTACAATGAGCAGTTCTTC. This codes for CATYSYNEQFF.

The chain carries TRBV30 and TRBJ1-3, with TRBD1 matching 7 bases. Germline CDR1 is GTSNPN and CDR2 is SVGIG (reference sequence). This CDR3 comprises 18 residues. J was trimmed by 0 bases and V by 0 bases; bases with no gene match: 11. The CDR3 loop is CAWSVPDRSLLSGNTIYF. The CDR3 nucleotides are TGTGCCTGGAGTGTACCGGACAGGAGCCTTCTCTCTGGAAACACCATATATTTT.

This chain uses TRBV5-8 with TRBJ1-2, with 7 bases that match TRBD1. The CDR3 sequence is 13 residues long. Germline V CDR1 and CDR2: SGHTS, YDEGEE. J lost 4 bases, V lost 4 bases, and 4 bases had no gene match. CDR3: CASSLTGTYGYTF. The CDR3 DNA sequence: TGTGCCAGCAGCCTGACAGGGACCTATGGCTACACCTTC.

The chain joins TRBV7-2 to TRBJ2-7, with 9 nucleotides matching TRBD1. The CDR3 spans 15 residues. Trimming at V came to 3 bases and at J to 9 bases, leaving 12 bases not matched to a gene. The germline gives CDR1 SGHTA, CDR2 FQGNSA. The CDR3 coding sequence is TGTGCCAGCAGCTTCGCCCCGGGACAGGGATCCGGGCAGTACTTC. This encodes CASSFAPGQGSGQYF.

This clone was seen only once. Here the CDR3 reads CASSSKSSSGGLTDTQYF. CDR3 DNA sequence: TGTGCCAGCAGCTCTAAAAGTTCTAGCGGGGGCCTCACAGATACGCAGTATTTT. The chain is built from TRBV5-4 and TRBJ2-3; TRBD2 aligns across 10 bases. The V gene end was trimmed by 3 bases and the J gene end by 2 bases; junction bases not matched to a gene: 12. This CDR3 has 18 residues. CDR1 and CDR2 from the germline V gene are SGHNT and YYREEE (reference sequence).

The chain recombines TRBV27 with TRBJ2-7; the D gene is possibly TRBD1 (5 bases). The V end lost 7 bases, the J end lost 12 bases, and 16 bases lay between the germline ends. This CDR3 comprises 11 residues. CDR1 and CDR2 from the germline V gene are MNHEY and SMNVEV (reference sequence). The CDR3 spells CASKQGAGLYF. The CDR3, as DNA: TGTGCCAGCAAGCAAGGGGCCGGCCTGTACTTC.

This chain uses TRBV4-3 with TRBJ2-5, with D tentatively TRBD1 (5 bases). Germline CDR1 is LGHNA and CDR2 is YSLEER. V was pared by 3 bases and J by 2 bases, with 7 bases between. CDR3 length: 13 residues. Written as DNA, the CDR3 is TGCGCCAGCAGCCAGGGGCTACAAGAGACCCAGTACTTC. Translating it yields CASSQGLQETQYF.

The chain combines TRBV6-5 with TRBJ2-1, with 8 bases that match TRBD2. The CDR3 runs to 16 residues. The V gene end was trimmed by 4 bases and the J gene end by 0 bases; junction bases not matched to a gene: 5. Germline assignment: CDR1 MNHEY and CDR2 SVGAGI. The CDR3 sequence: CASSFTSGFSYNEQFF. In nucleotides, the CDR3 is TGTGCCAGCAGTTTTACTAGCGGCTTCTCCTACAATGAGCAGTTCTTC.